Listed below are T cell receptor beta chains from one sample, sequenced in a study of T-cell memory formation after mild COVID-19. Using its own MiXCR run on the 5' RACE reads, TCRdb lists one record per CDR3 protein. The sample comprises 560,000 or so distinct CDR3 sequences, 17% of which are singletons, and around 7.8% rests with the top ten. Sequencing was performed on PBMCs or a T cell subset sorted from them (not recorded which). The receptors shown here come from an adult woman who had mild COVID-19 (a few samples of this study predate the infection). Cell type and time point are not known. Both conserved end residues are part of each CDR3. D genes are given only for firm matches. Clone size is stated in some rows and not others, as once, few, many or a class when expanded.

clone_size: NA; j_call: TRBJ2-7; v_call: TRBV29-1; d_call: NA; cdr3_aa: CSVAQDTYEQYF; cdr3_nt: TGCAGCGTTGCCCAAGACACCTACGAGCAGTACTTC
clone_size: NA; j_call: TRBJ1-1; v_call: TRBV6-6; d_call: NA; cdr3_aa: CASSYSRTSTEGMEAFF; cdr3_nt: TGTGCCAGCAGTTACTCAAGGACAAGTACGGAAGGCATGGAAGCTTTCTTT
clone_size: NA; j_call: TRBJ1-2; v_call: TRBV7-9; d_call: NA; cdr3_aa: CASSRGAGTYGYTF; cdr3_nt: TGTGCCAGCAGCCGGGGGGCAGGGACCTATGGCTACACCTTC
clone_size: NA; j_call: TRBJ2-7; v_call: TRBV4-2; d_call: NA; cdr3_aa: CASSQDPTRVLLSSYEQYF; cdr3_nt: TGTGCCAGCAGCCAAGACCCCACTCGCGTACTGTTAAGCTCCTACGAGCAGTACTTC
clone_size: few; j_call: TRBJ2-1; v_call: TRBV30; d_call: NA; cdr3_aa: CAWSVLLRGNEQFF; cdr3_nt: TGTGCCTGGAGTGTACTACTCCGAGGAAATGAGCAGTTCTTC
clone_size: NA; j_call: TRBJ2-3; v_call: TRBV10-3; d_call: TRBD2; cdr3_aa: CAISEVASGEIHTQYF; cdr3_nt: TGTGCCATCAGTGAAGTGGCTAGCGGGGAAATTCATACGCAGTATTTT
clone_size: NA; j_call: TRBJ1-2; v_call: TRBV7-9; d_call: NA; cdr3_aa: CASSFGTGLYGYTF; cdr3_nt: TGTGCCAGCAGCTTCGGGACGGGATTATATGGCTACACCTTC
clone_size: NA; j_call: TRBJ2-1; v_call: TRBV5-6; d_call: NA; cdr3_aa: CASSSGQGGQFF; cdr3_nt: TGTGCCAGCAGCTCCGGGCAGGGGGGACAGTTCTTC
clone_size: NA; j_call: TRBJ1-2; v_call: TRBV30; d_call: TRBD1; cdr3_aa: CAWSRGQSNYGYTF; cdr3_nt: TGTGCCTGGAGCCGGGGACAGTCTAACTATGGCTACACCTTC
clone_size: NA; j_call: TRBJ2-5; v_call: TRBV7-7; d_call: NA; cdr3_aa: CASSSHQGETQYF; cdr3_nt: TGTGCTAGCAGCTCCCACCAGGGAGAGACCCAGTACTTC
clone_size: few; j_call: TRBJ2-1; v_call: TRBV20-1; d_call: NA; cdr3_aa: CSASARDVYNEQFF; cdr3_nt: TGCAGTGCCTCGGCGCGGGACGTATACAATGAGCAGTTCTTC
clone_size: few; j_call: TRBJ1-6; v_call: TRBV2; d_call: TRBD1; cdr3_aa: CASTRSRDRDRYSPLHF; cdr3_nt: TGTGCCAGCACCCGGTCCCGGGACAGGGATCGGTACTCACCCCTCCACTTT
clone_size: NA; j_call: TRBJ2-5; v_call: TRBV11-2; d_call: NA; cdr3_aa: CASSLSLRETQYF; cdr3_nt: TGTGCCAGCAGCTTATCATTGCGGGAGACCCAGTACTTC
clone_size: NA; j_call: TRBJ1-5; v_call: TRBV6-1; d_call: NA; cdr3_aa: CASKGSWGNQPQHF; cdr3_nt: TGTGCCAGCAAGGGCAGTTGGGGGAATCAGCCCCAGCATTTT
clone_size: NA; j_call: TRBJ2-1; v_call: TRBV7-2; d_call: NA; cdr3_aa: CASSLTERWEQFF; cdr3_nt: TGTGCCAGCAGCTTAACCGAGCGGTGGGAGCAGTTCTTC
clone_size: NA; j_call: TRBJ2-2; v_call: TRBV2; d_call: NA; cdr3_aa: CASSVSGELFF; cdr3_nt: TGTGCCAGCAGTGTTTCCGGGGAGCTGTTTTTT
clone_size: once; j_call: TRBJ2-5; v_call: TRBV15; d_call: NA; cdr3_aa: CATSSLGEMETQYF; cdr3_nt: TGTGCCACCAGCAGCTTGGGGGAGATGGAGACCCAGTACTTC
clone_size: few; j_call: TRBJ2-7; v_call: TRBV2; d_call: NA; cdr3_aa: CASSEELNSYEQYF; cdr3_nt: TGTGCCAGCAGTGAAGAGCTAAACTCCTACGAGCAGTACTTC
clone_size: NA; j_call: TRBJ1-5; v_call: TRBV6-5; d_call: NA; cdr3_aa: CASSYDRLSNQPQHF; cdr3_nt: TGTGCCAGCAGTTACGACAGGTTGAGCAATCAGCCCCAGCATTTT
clone_size: NA; j_call: TRBJ2-3; v_call: TRBV7-6; d_call: NA; cdr3_aa: CASSLSTGSFSTDTQYF; cdr3_nt: TGTGCCAGCAGCTTATCAACAGGCTCTTTTAGCACAGATACGCAGTATTTT
clone_size: NA; j_call: TRBJ2-7; v_call: TRBV5-1; d_call: NA; cdr3_aa: CASSSTGSGEQYF; cdr3_nt: TGCGCCAGCAGTAGTACAGGTTCGGGCGAGCAGTACTTC
clone_size: many; j_call: TRBJ2-1; v_call: TRBV2; d_call: TRBD2; cdr3_aa: CASTDPGLAGRNEQFF; cdr3_nt: TGTGCCAGCACCGACCCGGGACTAGCGGGGAGGAATGAGCAGTTCTTC
clone_size: NA; j_call: TRBJ2-7; v_call: TRBV7-9; d_call: TRBD2; cdr3_aa: CASSPRGGLTYEQYF; cdr3_nt: TGTGCCAGCAGCCCTCGGGGGGGACTAACCTACGAGCAGTACTTC
clone_size: few; j_call: TRBJ1-5; v_call: TRBV20-1; d_call: TRBD1; cdr3_aa: CSAWTGGQPQHF; cdr3_nt: TGCAGTGCCTGGACAGGGGGACAGCCCCAGCATTTT
clone_size: NA; j_call: TRBJ2-2; v_call: TRBV2; d_call: TRBD2; cdr3_aa: CASTAGLAGSTGELFF; cdr3_nt: TGTGCCAGCACCGCGGGACTAGCGGGATCCACCGGGGAGCTGTTTTTT
clone_size: NA; j_call: TRBJ2-5; v_call: TRBV18; d_call: NA; cdr3_aa: CASSRGREETQYF; cdr3_nt: TGTGCCAGCTCACGGGGCAGGGAAGAGACCCAGTACTTC
clone_size: NA; j_call: TRBJ2-1; v_call: TRBV12-5; d_call: NA; cdr3_aa: CASGLRAYNEQFF; cdr3_nt: TGTGCTAGTGGTTTGCGCGCCTACAATGAGCAGTTCTTC
clone_size: NA; j_call: TRBJ2-1; v_call: TRBV27; d_call: NA; cdr3_aa: CASSYLAYNEQFF; cdr3_nt: TGTGCCAGCAGTTATTTGGCATACAATGAGCAGTTCTTC
clone_size: few; j_call: TRBJ2-1; v_call: TRBV24-1; d_call: TRBD1; cdr3_aa: CATRDSKFYNEQFF; cdr3_nt: TGTGCCACCCGGGACAGTAAATTCTACAATGAGCAGTTCTTC
clone_size: few; j_call: TRBJ2-3; v_call: TRBV24-1; d_call: NA; cdr3_aa: CATRDNTDTQYF; cdr3_nt: TGTGCCACCAGGGACAACACAGATACGCAGTATTTT
clone_size: few; j_call: TRBJ2-1; v_call: TRBV14; d_call: TRBD1; cdr3_aa: CASSQVAWTGQGNEQFF; cdr3_nt: TGTGCCAGCAGCCAAGTGGCTTGGACAGGGCAAGGTAATGAGCAGTTCTTC
clone_size: NA; j_call: TRBJ2-3; v_call: TRBV6-5; d_call: TRBD2; cdr3_aa: CASSSSELAGDWDTQYF; cdr3_nt: TGTGCCAGCAGTTCCTCAGAACTAGCGGGAGACTGGGATACGCAGTATTTT
clone_size: NA; j_call: TRBJ2-1; v_call: TRBV30; d_call: TRBD2; cdr3_aa: CAWDVLAGARNEQFF; cdr3_nt: TGTGCCTGGGATGTATTAGCGGGAGCTCGCAATGAGCAGTTCTTC
clone_size: NA; j_call: TRBJ1-6; v_call: TRBV25-1; d_call: NA; cdr3_aa: CASTWAFDSPLHF; cdr3_nt: TGTGCCAGCACATGGGCGTTCGATTCACCCCTCCACTTT
clone_size: few; j_call: TRBJ1-4; v_call: TRBV7-9; d_call: TRBD1; cdr3_aa: CASSITGGTNEKLFF; cdr3_nt: TGTGCCAGCAGCATCACAGGGGGTACTAATGAAAAACTGTTTTTT
clone_size: few; j_call: TRBJ2-7; v_call: TRBV6-5; d_call: NA; cdr3_aa: CASSYLQGVSEQYF; cdr3_nt: TGTGCCAGCAGTTACTTACAGGGTGTCTCCGAGCAGTACTTC
clone_size: NA; j_call: TRBJ1-1; v_call: TRBV6-2/TRBV6-3; d_call: TRBD1; cdr3_aa: CASSYRGPGTEAFF; cdr3_nt: TGTGCCAGCAGTTACAGGGGGCCAGGCACTGAAGCTTTCTTT
clone_size: NA; j_call: TRBJ1-3; v_call: TRBV14; d_call: NA; cdr3_aa: CASSQGENTIYF; cdr3_nt: TGTGCCAGCAGCCAGGGAGAGAACACCATATATTTT
clone_size: NA; j_call: TRBJ2-5; v_call: TRBV7-7; d_call: NA; cdr3_aa: CASSPPGFLGQETQYF; cdr3_nt: TGTGCCAGCAGCCCACCAGGGTTTCTCGGACAAGAGACCCAGTACTTC
clone_size: few; j_call: TRBJ1-2; v_call: TRBV12-3/TRBV12-4; d_call: NA; cdr3_aa: CASRPRGLAGGYGYTF; cdr3_nt: TGTGCCAGCAGGCCCAGGGGTTTGGCCGGGGGCTATGGCTACACCTTC
clone_size: few; j_call: TRBJ2-2; v_call: TRBV5-8; d_call: TRBD2; cdr3_aa: CASTLAGGPAGELFF; cdr3_nt: TGTGCCAGCACCCTAGCGGGAGGGCCCGCCGGGGAGCTGTTTTTT
clone_size: few; j_call: TRBJ1-5; v_call: TRBV7-8; d_call: NA; cdr3_aa: CASSNSRDIYQPQHF; cdr3_nt: TGTGCCAGCAGCAATTCCCGGGACATTTATCAGCCCCAGCATTTT